Given below is one TCR beta chain in context. Its antigen remains unidentified. No much larger clone is present one base from it, and per-base qualities are unavailable. This sample is drawn from a study of circulating tumor DNA in untreated peripheral T-cell lymphoma (dated by TCRdb to the early 2020s). Paper-wide results and their limitations: Tumor-specific clonotypes were identified in roughly 75% of patients, from more than 85% of baseline tissues and about 68% of baseline serum samples.

Tumor-specific TCR clonotypes were identified by sequencing baseline tumor tissue collected before treatment. The study used next-generation sequencing of T-cell receptor sequences to monitor peripheral T-cell lymphoma patients receiving frontline treatment on a trial. Via the germline V gene, CDR1 is WSHSY and CDR2 SAAADI. At the junction V is shortened by 7 bases and J by 4 bases, with 8 bases in between. The CDR3 runs 12 amino acids, cysteine and phenylalanine included. Of the read, only the CDR3 DNA is kept; its 36 bases are in frame from base 1. Library generation was performed with the immunoSEQ multiplex PCR assay. This is the immuneACCESS table as TCRdb keeps it, with only in-frame sequences that have V and J called. A part of the clones is gone; compared with another copy, unresolved V genes explain less than half, and the rest is unexplained. Within this sample are about 1,500 clones, with more than 50% of them counted one time only. Together, the top ten hold over 60% of the sample.

Material for sequencing was tumor tissue. The V gene is TRBV10-2 and the J gene is TRBJ2-1; the D gene remains uncertain. The receptor's source is a human donor with peripheral T-cell lymphoma. The sequenced DNA is TGCGCCAGCACCCTAAAATACAATGAGCAGTTCTTC. Translated, this is CASTLKYNEQFF.